This is a list of T cell receptor beta chains from one sample in a study of T cells in Graves' hyperthyroidism and ophthalmopathy. TCRdb itself ran the multiplex PCR reads through MiXCR, one entry per CDR3 protein. This sample has 750,000 to 950,000 distinct CDR3 sequences; around 38% occur once, and the top ten carry roughly 8.3%. The sample consisted of blood. These receptors all come from a man aged 18 to 30 with Graves' hyperthyroidism. The CDR3 runs from the conserved cysteine through the conserved F or W. The order of the fields is V gene, J gene, D gene, CDR3 protein. The D gene is left open where the match is weak.

TRBV29-1,TRBJ1-2,TRBD1,CSVDSGQVSDGYTF
TRBV7-6,TRBJ2-5,.,CASRSGGTYGIQYF
TRBV11-2,TRBJ2-7,TRBD1,CASSQALPGQITYEQYF
TRBV20-1,TRBJ2-7,.,CSAENDGASYEQYF
TRBV12-3/TRBV12-4,TRBJ2-5,.,CASSYRRGREETQYF
TRBV5-1,TRBJ1-1,TRBD1,CASSLSASGQGALNTEAFF
TRBV5-4,TRBJ2-5,TRBD2,CASRHWTSGQETQYF
TRBV19,TRBJ2-2,.,CASSIGAGQNTGELFF
TRBV13,TRBJ2-2,.,CASSYTGSTGELFF
TRBV4-1,TRBJ2-5,.,CASSQVLAGTETQYF
TRBV9,TRBJ2-5,TRBD1,CASSVGGGVLETQYF
TRBV7-3,TRBJ2-5,TRBD1,CASSSTGVEETQYF
TRBV29-1,TRBJ2-7,.,CSVEDSPSYEQYF
TRBV6-1,TRBJ2-5,TRBD1,CASSEAPTGSSGTQYF
TRBV11-2,TRBJ2-7,.,CASSSPRSALQYF
TRBV24-1,TRBJ1-2,.,CATSDGRGLGYGYTF
TRBV25-1,TRBJ1-2,.,CAWTLGGSRGYTF
TRBV2,TRBJ1-6,.,CASSLSTGAPLHF
TRBV27,TRBJ2-7,.,CASRPQGGQYEQYF
TRBV7-9,TRBJ1-2,.,CASSSTSRTPNDGYTF
TRBV25-1,TRBJ1-1,.,CARGNVEAFF
TRBV5-8,TRBJ1-2,.,CASSLTRGAGYTF
TRBV6-5,TRBJ1-2,.,CASSYSGGYGYTF
TRBV15,TRBJ2-7,TRBD1,CATSREWGQGGYEQYF
TRBV5-1,TRBJ1-5,.,CASSLGGDHQPQHF
TRBV6-6,TRBJ2-3,TRBD2,CAGSLTSADTQYF
TRBV9,TRBJ1-1,.,CASSLGGDGGTRNTEAFF
TRBV7-9,TRBJ1-3,.,CASMAGPRSGNTIYF
TRBV7-8,TRBJ2-5,.,CASSLAHWVETQYF
TRBV20-1,TRBJ2-7,TRBD1,CSVGQSRREQYF
TRBV20-1,TRBJ1-4,.,CSARDNRGANEKLFF
TRBV28,TRBJ1-1,.,CASSLISGEAFF
TRBV20-1,TRBJ1-1,.,CSGGGGRNTEAFF
TRBV19,TRBJ1-2,.,CASSIVKGGWEYGYTF
TRBV20-1,TRBJ1-1,TRBD1,CSARTGPNTEAFF
TRBV20-1,TRBJ2-7,.,CSGSGTQNYEQYF
TRBV15,TRBJ1-2,.,CATSKSTQGVGDGYTF
TRBV5-1,TRBJ1-3,.,CASSRLGSNTIYF
TRBV20-1,TRBJ1-1,.,CSASNGIMNTEAFF
TRBV20-1,TRBJ2-7,.,CSAKPTQLSSYEQYF
TRBV6-5,TRBJ1-2,TRBD1,CASTEEGQGRYTF
TRBV20-1,TRBJ1-1,.,CSAREREGLNTEAFF
TRBV28,TRBJ1-2,.,CASSDSRKGYTF
TRBV10-3,TRBJ2-7,TRBD1,CASSLETGFSYEQYF
TRBV7-2,TRBJ1-2,.,CASSPPYQGPGTF
TRBV7-2,TRBJ2-5,TRBD2,CASSLGAGERETQYF
TRBV12-3/TRBV12-4,TRBJ1-2,TRBD1,CASSLLDRVTNYGYTF
TRBV11-2,TRBJ2-7,TRBD2,CASSQGGLAGGAGEQYF
TRBV10-3,TRBJ2-7,.,CAIPGGRDEQYF
TRBV7-3,TRBJ2-2,.,CASSTYGTHTGELFF
TRBV2,TRBJ1-5,.,CASSGRINQPQHF
TRBV20-1,TRBJ1-4,.,CSAPAGEHAEKLFF
TRBV7-9,TRBJ2-5,TRBD1,CASSDYRDRQETQYF
TRBV10-2,TRBJ2-7,TRBD1,CASSGTGAPSEQYF